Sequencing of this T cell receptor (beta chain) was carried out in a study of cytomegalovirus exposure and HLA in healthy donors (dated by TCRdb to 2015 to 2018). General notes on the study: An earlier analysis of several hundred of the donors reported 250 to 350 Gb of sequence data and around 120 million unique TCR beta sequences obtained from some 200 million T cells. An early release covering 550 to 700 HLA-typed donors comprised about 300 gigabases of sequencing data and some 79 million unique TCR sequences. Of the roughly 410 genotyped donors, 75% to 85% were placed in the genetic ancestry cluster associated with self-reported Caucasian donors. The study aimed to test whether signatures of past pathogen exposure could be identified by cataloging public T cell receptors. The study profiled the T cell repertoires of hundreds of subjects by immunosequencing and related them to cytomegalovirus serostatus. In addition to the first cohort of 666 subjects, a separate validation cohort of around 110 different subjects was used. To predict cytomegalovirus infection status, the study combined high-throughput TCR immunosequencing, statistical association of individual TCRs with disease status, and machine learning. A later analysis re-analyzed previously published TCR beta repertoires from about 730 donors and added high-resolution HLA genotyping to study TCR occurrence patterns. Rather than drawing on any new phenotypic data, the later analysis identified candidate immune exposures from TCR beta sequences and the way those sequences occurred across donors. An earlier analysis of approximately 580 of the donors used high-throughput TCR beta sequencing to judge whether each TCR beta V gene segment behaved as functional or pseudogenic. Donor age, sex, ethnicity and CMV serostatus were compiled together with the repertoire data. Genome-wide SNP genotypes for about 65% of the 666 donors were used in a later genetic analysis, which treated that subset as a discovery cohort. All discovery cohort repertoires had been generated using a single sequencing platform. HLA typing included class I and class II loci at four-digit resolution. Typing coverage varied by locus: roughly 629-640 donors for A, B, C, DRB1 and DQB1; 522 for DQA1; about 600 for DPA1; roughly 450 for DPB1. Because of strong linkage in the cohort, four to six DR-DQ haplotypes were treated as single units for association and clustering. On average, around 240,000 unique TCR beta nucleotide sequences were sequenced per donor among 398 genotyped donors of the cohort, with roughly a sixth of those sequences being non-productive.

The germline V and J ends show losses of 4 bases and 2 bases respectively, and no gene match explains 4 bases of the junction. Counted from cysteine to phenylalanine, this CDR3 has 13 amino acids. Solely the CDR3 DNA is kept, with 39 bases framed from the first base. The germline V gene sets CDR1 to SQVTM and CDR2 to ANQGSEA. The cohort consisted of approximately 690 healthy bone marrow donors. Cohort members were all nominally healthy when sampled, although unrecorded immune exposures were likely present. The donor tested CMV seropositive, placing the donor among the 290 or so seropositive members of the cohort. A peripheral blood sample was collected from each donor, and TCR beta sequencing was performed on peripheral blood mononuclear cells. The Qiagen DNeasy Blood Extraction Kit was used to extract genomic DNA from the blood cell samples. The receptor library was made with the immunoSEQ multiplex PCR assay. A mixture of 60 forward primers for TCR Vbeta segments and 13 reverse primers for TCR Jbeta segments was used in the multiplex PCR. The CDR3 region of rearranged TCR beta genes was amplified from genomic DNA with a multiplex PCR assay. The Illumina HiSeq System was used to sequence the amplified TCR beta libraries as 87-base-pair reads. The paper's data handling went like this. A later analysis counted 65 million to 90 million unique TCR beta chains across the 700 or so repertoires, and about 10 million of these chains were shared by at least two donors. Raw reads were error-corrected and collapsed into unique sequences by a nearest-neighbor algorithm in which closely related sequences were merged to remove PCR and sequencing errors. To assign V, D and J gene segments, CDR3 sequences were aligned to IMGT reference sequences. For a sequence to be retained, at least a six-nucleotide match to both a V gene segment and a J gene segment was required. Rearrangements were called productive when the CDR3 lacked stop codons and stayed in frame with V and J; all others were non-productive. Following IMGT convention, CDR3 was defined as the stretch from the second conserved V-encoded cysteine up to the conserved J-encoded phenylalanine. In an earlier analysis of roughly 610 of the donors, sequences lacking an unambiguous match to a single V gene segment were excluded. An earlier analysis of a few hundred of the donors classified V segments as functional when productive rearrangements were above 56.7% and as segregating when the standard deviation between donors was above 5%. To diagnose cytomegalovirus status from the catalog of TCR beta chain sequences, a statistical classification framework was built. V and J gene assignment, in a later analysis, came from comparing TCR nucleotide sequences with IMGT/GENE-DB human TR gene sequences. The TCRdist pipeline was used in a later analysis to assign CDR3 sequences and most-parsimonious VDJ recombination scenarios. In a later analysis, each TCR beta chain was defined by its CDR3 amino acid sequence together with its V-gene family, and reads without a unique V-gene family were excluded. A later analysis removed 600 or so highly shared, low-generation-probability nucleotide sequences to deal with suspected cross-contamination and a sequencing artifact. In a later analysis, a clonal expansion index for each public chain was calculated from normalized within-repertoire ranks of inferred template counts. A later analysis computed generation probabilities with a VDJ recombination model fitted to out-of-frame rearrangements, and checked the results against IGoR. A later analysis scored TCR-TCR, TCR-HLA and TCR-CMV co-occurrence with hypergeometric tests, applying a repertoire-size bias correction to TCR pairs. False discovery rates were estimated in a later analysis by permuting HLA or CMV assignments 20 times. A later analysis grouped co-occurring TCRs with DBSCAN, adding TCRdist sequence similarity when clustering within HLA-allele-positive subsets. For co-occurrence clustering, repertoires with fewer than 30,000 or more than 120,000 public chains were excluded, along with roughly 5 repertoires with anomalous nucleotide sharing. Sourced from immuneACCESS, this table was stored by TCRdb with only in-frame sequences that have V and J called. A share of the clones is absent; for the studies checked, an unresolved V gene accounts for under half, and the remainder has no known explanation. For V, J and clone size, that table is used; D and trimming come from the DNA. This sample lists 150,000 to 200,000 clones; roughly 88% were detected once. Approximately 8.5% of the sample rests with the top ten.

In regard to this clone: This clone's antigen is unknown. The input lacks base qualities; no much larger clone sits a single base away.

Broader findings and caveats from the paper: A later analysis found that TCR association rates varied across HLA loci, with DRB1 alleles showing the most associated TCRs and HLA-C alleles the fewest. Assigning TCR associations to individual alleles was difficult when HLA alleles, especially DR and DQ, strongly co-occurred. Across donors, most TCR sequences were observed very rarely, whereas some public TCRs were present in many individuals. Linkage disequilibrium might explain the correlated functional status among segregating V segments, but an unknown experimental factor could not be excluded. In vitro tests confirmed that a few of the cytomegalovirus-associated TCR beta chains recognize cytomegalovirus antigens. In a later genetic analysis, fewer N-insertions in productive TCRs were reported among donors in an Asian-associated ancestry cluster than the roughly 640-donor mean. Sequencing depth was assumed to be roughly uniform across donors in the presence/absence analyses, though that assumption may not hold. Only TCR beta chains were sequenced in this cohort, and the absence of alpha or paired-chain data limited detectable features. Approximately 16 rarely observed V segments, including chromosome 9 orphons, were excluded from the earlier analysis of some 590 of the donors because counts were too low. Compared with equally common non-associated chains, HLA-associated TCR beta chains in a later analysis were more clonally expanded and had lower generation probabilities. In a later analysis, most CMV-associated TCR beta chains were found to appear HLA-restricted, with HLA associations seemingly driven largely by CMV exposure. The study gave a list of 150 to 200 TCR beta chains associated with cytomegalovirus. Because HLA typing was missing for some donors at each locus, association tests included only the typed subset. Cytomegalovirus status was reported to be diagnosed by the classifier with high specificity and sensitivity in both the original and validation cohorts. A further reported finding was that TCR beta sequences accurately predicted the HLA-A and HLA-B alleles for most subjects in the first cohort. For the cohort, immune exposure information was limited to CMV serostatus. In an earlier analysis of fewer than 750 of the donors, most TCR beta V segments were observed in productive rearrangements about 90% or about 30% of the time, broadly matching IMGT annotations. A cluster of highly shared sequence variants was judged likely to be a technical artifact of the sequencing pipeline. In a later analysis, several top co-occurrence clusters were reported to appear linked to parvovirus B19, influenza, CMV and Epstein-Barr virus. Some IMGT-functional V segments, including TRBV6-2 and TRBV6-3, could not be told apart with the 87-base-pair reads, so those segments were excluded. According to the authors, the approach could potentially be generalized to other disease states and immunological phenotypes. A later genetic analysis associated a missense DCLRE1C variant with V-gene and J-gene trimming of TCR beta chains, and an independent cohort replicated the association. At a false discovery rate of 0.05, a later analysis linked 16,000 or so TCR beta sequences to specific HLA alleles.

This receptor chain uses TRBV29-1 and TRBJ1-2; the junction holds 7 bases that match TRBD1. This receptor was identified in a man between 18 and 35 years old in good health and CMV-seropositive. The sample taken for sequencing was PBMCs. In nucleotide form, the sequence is TGCAGCGTTGTTGGGACAGAGAACTATGGCTACACCTTC. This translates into CSVVGTENYGYTF.